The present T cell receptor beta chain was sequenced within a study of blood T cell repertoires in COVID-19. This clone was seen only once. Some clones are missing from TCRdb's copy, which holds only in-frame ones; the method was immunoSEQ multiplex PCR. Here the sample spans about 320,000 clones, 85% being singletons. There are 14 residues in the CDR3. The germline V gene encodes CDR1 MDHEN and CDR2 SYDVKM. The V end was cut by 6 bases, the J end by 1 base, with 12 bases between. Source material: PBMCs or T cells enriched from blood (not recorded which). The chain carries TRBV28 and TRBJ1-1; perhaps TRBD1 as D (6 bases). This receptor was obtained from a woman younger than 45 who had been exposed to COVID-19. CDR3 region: CASSSGTQNTEAFF. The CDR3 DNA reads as TGTGCCAGCAGCTCCGGGACACAGAACACTGAAGCTTTCTTT.